One and the same sample provided the 11 T cell receptor beta chains below, sequenced in a study of blood T cell repertoires in COVID-19. Clones were read by immunoSEQ multiplex PCR, and TCRdb kept only the in-frame ones, dropping some. The profile shows 150,000 to 200,000 clones, roughly four fifths of them singletons. What was sequenced was PBMCs or T cells enriched from blood (not recorded which). All receptors come from a man aged 50-59 years who had recovered from COVID-19.

This clone was counted once. The chain joins TRBV12-3 or TRBV12-4 to TRBJ2-4; 7 nucleotides align to TRBD2. This CDR3 comprises 13 residues. The junction had 2 bases not matched to a gene; V was cut back by 4 bases and J by 5 bases. CDR3 sequence reads: CASSSSGQNIQYF. In DNA, the CDR3 is TGTGCCAGCAGTTCTAGCGGACAAAACATTCAGTACTTC.

This chain links TRBV4-2 with TRBJ1-6; unclear D gene. CDR3 size: 16 residues. The V end lost 4 bases, the J end lost 0 bases, and 10 bases lay between the germline ends. The germline V gene has CDR1 LGHNA and CDR2 YNFKEQ. For the CDR3, the DNA is TGTGCCAGCAGCCCGTCGGAGGGCTCCTATAATTCACCCCTCCACTTT. Translation gives CASSPSEGSYNSPLHF.

The V gene is TRBV29-1, the J gene TRBJ1-1; no clear D gene. Trimming took off 1 base at V and 1 base at J, with 7 bases between the two ends. The CDR3 length is 13 residues. In germline, CDR1 is SQVTM, CDR2 ANQGSEA. The DNA for the CDR3 is TGCAGCGTTGAAGGGAGAAAGAACACTGAAGCTTTCTTT. Amino acids: CSVEGRKNTEAFF.

The gene calls are TRBV11-2 and TRBJ2-4, with 8 bases identical to TRBD2. From germline, CDR1 is SGHAT and CDR2 FQNNGV. This CDR3 comprises 16 residues. V trimming: 1 base; J trimming: 1 base; junction bases outside the gene matches: 3. This CDR3 is CASSLGTSRAKNIQYF. The CDR3 DNA is TGTGCCAGCAGCTTAGGGACTAGCCGGGCCAAAAACATTCAGTACTTC.

This chain joins TRBV9 and TRBJ1-3; the match to TRBD1 covers 7 bases. CDR1 and CDR2 (germline): SGDLS, YYNGEE. The CDR3 runs 16 residues. Losses at the gene ends were 0 bases for V and 2 bases for J; bases not matched to a gene: 5. Here the CDR3 DNA reads TGTGCCAGCAGCGTAGTTGGTCAGGGGGCTGGAAACACCATATATTTT. Translated, it gives CASSVVGQGAGNTIYF. Full variable domain (missing parts from reference TRBV9 and TRBJ1-3): DSGVTQTPKHLITATGQRVTLRCSPRSGDLSVYWYQQSLDQGLQFLIQYYNGEERAKGNILERFSAQQFPDLHSELNLSSLELGDSALYFCASSVVGQGAGNTIYFGEGSWLTVV.

The CDR3 loop reads CASTTSGDTEAFF. CDR3 DNA sequence: TGTGCCAGCACCACTTCGGGGGACACTGAAGCTTTCTTT. The rearrangement uses TRBV7-9 and TRBJ1-1; weak D call: TRBD1 (5 bases). V lost 7 bases and J lost 3, with 12 bases in between. The germline V gene has CDR1 SEHNR and CDR2 FQNEAQ (reference sequence). This CDR3 comprises 13 residues.

The rearrangement joins TRBV27 to TRBJ1-5; 8 positions match TRBD1. This CDR3 is built from 17 residues. Per the germline V gene, CDR1 is MNHEY and CDR2 is SMNVEV (reference sequence). The trim removed 6 bases at V and 0 bases at J, leaving 10 bases unmatched. The CDR3 sequence: CASSLLSRGHSNQPQHF. CDR3 coding DNA: TGTGCCAGCAGCCTATTGAGCAGGGGGCATAGCAATCAGCCCCAGCATTTT.

Only a few counts were recorded for this clone. The V and J genes are TRBV4-1 and TRBJ1-6; tentative D call: TRBD1 (5 bases). This CDR3 is 15 amino acids long. CDR1 and CDR2 (germline): MGHRA, YSYEKL. V gave up 1 base and J gave up 10 bases, with 14 bases separating them. This CDR3 reads CASSQVDRIGSPLHF. The CDR3 DNA sequence: TGCGCCAGCAGCCAAGTAGACAGAATTGGATCACCCCTCCACTTT.

This clone was seen a handful of times. V and J are TRBV2 and TRBJ2-2; 8 bases agree with TRBD1. The CDR3 is 14 amino acids. V dropped 7 bases and J dropped 6; count of bases not matched to a gene: 7. Germline CDR1 SNHLY, CDR2 FYNNEI. The CDR3 sequence is CASKGQGGSGELFF. The CDR3 nucleotides are TGTGCCAGCAAAGGACAGGGTGGCTCCGGGGAGCTGTTTTTT.

This clone was observed once. This chain joins TRBV5-1 and TRBJ1-6; D call uncertain. This CDR3 region has 15 residues. Trimming removed 1 base at V and 10 bases at J, with 15 bases between. Germline CDR1 SGHRS, CDR2 YFSETQ. DNA of the CDR3: TGCGCCAGCAGCTTGCTTCCGGGTCTGGAATCACCCCTCCACTTT. Amino acids: CASSLLPGLESPLHF.

The genes are TRBV3-1 (or the pseudogene TRBV3-2) and TRBJ1-6; D ambiguous. The CDR3 consists of 15 residues. V dropped 2 bases and J dropped 7 bases, with 12 bases sitting between them. Germline V CDR1 and CDR2: LGHDT, YNNKEL (reference sequence). Here the CDR3 DNA reads TGTGCCAGCAGCCAAAGAGGCCGGAGGAATTCACCCCTCCACTTT. The encoded protein is CASSQRGRRNSPLHF.